What follows is one T cell receptor (beta chain) and its context. The table lists this clone with many counts. It lacks a known antigen. No base qualities exist here, and no much larger clone lies one base off it. This sample stems from a study of T cell responses to AZD1222 COVID-19 vaccine (dated by TCRdb to the early 2020s). For context, the study as a whole: AZD1222 recipients with second doses at about 4 weeks or about 12 weeks were pooled, because spike-specific TCR depth and breadth did not differ between schedules. A total of approximately 240 trial participants underwent TCR sequencing, of whom about 200 received two doses of AZD1222 and some 25 received two doses of the MenACWY control vaccine. Trial participants were enrolled by age into 18-55, 56-69 and 70-plus year subgroups, with approximately 150, 28 and 58 TCR-sequenced participants respectively. Beyond this particular receptor, the publication reports: Conclusions about previously exposed vaccinees are limited, since just six AZD1222 recipients were seropositive for SARS-CoV-2 at baseline. The whole spike protein was spanned by vaccine-associated CD4 TCRs, and dominant responses were seen in regions 160-218 and 743-854. After two AZD1222 doses, both the breadth and the depth of spike-specific TCRs were significantly higher than at day 0 and than in MenACWY recipients. No day 14 peak-response samples were available, so repertoires were characterized only after the peak T cell response. The 56-69-year group was small, and its depth increase did not reach significance, likely because of low power. Most participants were white British and females outnumbered males, and the authors suggested that clonal diversity may have been underestimated. Nearly half of unique spike-specific TCRs reportedly recognized epitopes outside regions mutated in the B.1.351 and B.1.1.7 variants.

The CDR3 regions of human TCRbeta chains were analyzed by immunosequencing. Per the original workflow: Repertoire TCRs were matched against a reference library of SARS-CoV-2-specific TCRs generated with the MIRA antigen-specificity platform. Breadth was defined as the fraction of unique TCRs that were SARS-CoV-2-associated. Depth was defined as the fraction of total T cells that were SARS-CoV-2-associated. Each spike-specific TCR was assigned to its reactive spike region and to a CD4 or CD8 class using the MIRA data. Log10-transformed breadth and depth values were compared by one-way ANOVA with Sidak's multiple comparisons tests. TCRdb obtained this table from immuneACCESS and retained in-frame rearrangements with V and J assigned. These tables miss some clones; where compared with another copy, unresolved V genes account for less than half of the shortfall, and the remainder is unexplained. The DNA gave D and trimming, while V, J and clone size come from that table. The sample has roughly 97,000 clones on record, roughly 92% of them singletons. More than 4% of the sample comes from the top ten.

In the paper's terms, the time point label means: baseline before first vaccination. The vaccinee samples were drawn from two UK trials, COV001 and COV002, one of which was a single-blind randomized controlled phase 2/3 trial testing AZD1222 (ChAdOx1 nCoV-19) in healthy adults. Trial participant PBMC samples were collected at day 0 and day 28 after the second dose for TCRbeta chain sequencing. CDR1 and CDR2 (MNHEY, SVGAGI) derive from the germline V gene. For this chain, trimming is 5 bases at the V end and 4 bases at the J end, and the number of junction bases without a gene match is 2. The CDR3 contains 14 residues, cysteine and phenylalanine counted. Only CDR3 DNA is held: 42 bases, read in frame from base 1.

This specimen was peripheral blood, taken on day 0 of AZD1222 vaccination. The sequence is built from TRBV6-5 and TRBJ2-6; TRBD1 lines up with 7 middle nucleotides. The receptor comes from an adult in good health. The CDR3 corresponds to CASSTGVGANVLTF. In nucleotide form, the sequence is TGTGCCAGCAGTACAGGGGTCGGGGCCAACGTCCTGACTTTC.